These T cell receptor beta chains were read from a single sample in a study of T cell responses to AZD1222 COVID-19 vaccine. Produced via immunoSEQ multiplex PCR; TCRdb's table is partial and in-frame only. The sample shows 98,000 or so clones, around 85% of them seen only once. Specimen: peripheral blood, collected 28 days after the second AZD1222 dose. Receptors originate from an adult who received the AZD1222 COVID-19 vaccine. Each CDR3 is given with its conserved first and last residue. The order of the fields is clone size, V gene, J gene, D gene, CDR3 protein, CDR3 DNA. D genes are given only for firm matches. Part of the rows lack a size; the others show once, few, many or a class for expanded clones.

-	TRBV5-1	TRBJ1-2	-	CASSEGRPEANYGYTF	TGCGCCAGCAGCGAGGGACGCCCAGAGGCGAACTATGGCTACACCTTC
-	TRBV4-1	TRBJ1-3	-	CASSQGVVGVTGNTIYF	TGCGCCAGCAGCCAAGGTGTTGTAGGGGTGACCGGAAACACCATATATTTT
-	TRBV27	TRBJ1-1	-	CASSLRRGTEAFF	TGTGCCAGCAGCCTCAGGAGGGGAACTGAAGCTTTCTTT
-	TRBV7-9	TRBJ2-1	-	CASSFAPGEQFF	TGTGCCAGCAGCTTCGCCCCCGGGGAGCAGTTCTTC
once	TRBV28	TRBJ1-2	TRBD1	CASSLPGTGSNGYTF	TGTGCCAGCAGTTTACCCGGGACAGGGAGTAATGGCTACACCTTC
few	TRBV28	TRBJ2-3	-	CASSFTSTQYF	TGTGCCAGCAGTTTCACGAGTACGCAGTATTTT
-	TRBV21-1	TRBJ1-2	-	CASSSNYGYTF	TGTGCCAGCAGCTCTAACTATGGCTACACCTTC
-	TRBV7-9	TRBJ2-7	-	CASVFGLGGEQYF	TGTGCCAGCGTTTTTGGCCTTGGTGGCGAGCAGTACTTC
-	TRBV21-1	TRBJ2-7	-	CASSKGLDGSYEQYF	TGTGCCAGCAGCAAAGGACTAGACGGTTCCTACGAGCAGTACTTC
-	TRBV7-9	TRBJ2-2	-	CASSSSPTRFGELFF	TGTGCCAGCAGCTCTAGTCCTACAAGGTTCGGGGAGCTGTTTTTT
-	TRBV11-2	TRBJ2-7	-	CASSRQVARDEQYF	TGTGCCAGCAGCCGACAGGTCGCAAGGGACGAGCAGTACTTC
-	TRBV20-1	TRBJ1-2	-	CSASWEELNYGYTF	TGCAGTGCTAGTTGGGAAGAACTTAACTATGGCTACACCTTC
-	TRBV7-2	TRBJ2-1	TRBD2	CASSPKGLAGVSYNEQFF	TGTGCCAGCAGTCCCAAGGGACTAGCGGGAGTGTCCTACAATGAGCAGTTCTTC
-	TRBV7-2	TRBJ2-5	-	CASSFVLQETQYF	TGTGCCAGCAGCTTTGTACTCCAAGAGACCCAGTACTTC
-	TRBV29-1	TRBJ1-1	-	CSGTQGTLEAFF	TGCAGCGGGACACAGGGTACACTTGAAGCTTTCTTT